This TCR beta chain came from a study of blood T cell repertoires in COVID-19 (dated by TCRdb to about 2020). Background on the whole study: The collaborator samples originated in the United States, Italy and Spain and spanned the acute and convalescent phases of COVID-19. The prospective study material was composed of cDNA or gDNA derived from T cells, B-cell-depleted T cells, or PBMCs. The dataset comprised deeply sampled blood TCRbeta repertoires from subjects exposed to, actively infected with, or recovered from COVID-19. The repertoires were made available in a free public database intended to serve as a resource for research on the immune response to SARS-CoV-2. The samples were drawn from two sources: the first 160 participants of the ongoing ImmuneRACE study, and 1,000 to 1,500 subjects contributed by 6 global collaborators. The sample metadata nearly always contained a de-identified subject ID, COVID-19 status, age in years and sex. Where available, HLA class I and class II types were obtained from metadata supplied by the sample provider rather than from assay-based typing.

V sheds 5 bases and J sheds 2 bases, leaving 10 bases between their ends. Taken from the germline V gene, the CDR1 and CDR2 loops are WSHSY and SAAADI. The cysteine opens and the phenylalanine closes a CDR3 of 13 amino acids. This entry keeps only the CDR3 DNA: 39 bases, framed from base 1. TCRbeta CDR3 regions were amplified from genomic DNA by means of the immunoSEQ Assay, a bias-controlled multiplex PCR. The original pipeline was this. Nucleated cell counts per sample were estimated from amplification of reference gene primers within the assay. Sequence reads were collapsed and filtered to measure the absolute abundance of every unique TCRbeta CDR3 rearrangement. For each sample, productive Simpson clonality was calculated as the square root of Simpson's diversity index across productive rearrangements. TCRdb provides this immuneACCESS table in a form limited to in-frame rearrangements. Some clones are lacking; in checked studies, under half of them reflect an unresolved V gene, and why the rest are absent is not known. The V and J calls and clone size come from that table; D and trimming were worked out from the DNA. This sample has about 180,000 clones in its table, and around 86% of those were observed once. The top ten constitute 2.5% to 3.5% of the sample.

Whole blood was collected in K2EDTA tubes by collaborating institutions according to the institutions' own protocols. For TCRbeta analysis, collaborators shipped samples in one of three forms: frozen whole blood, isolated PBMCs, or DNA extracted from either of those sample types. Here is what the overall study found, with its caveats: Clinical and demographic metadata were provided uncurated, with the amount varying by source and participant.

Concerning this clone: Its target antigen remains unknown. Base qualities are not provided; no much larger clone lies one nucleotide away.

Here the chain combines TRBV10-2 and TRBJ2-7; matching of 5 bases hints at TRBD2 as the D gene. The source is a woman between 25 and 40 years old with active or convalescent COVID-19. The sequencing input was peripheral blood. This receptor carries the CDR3 CASSRTGPYEQYF. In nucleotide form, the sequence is TGCGCCAGCAGTAGGACTGGCCCCTACGAGCAGTACTTC.